Shown below are 14 T cell receptor beta chains from a single sample sequenced in a study of T cells in Graves' hyperthyroidism and ophthalmopathy. Researchers took RNA transcripts and amplified the TCR beta CDR3 regions from them. In the first-round RT-PCR of the TCR CDR3, the HTBI primer set was used. TCRdb called the multiplex PCR reads again in MiXCR, with one record for every CDR3 protein. This table has hundreds of thousands of distinct CDR3 sequences, roughly 17% appearing once. Sequenced: blood. Receptors were obtained from a woman in her twenties or thirties with Graves' hyperthyroidism.

This sequence joins TRBV20-1 and TRBJ1-2; the match to TRBD1 covers 8 bases. Looked up from germline, CDR1 is DFQATT and CDR2 is SNEGSKA (reference sequence). The CDR3 is 12 amino acids. Trimming cost V 5 bases and J 4 bases; bases outside gene matches: 3. CDR3 in amino acids: CSALDRAYGYTF. In DNA, the CDR3 is TGCAGTGCTCTGGACAGGGCCTATGGCTACACCTTC.

The chain uses TRBV6-2 or TRBV6-3 and TRBJ1-1, with D perhaps TRBD1 (5 bases). The CDR3 runs 14 residues. The germline V and J ends were trimmed by 11 bases and 0 bases, with 16 bases remaining between them. The V gene's germline CDR1 is MNHEY and CDR2 SVGEGT. CDR3 nucleotides: TGTGCCGGAAGGCAGGGTCTGCTGAACACTGAAGCTTTCTTT. Translation: CAGRQGLLNTEAFF.

CDR3 sequence reads: CASSPTSGNPGELFF. CDR3 nucleotide sequence: TGCGCCAGCAGCCCCACTAGCGGGAATCCCGGGGAGCTGTTTTTT. This chain uses TRBV5-1 with TRBJ2-2, with 10 bases identical to TRBD2. V dropped 4 bases and J dropped 6; count of bases not matched to a gene: 6. The CDR3 loop spans 15 amino acids. Germline loops: CDR1 SGHRS, CDR2 YFSETQ.

At least ten counts were recorded for this clonotype. The rearrangement links TRBV27 to TRBJ1-1; possible D gene TRBD1, 5 bases. Between the trimmed V and J ends, which lost 2 bases and 5 bases, there was a span of 12 bases. CDR1 is MNHEY and CDR2 is SMNVEV in the germline V gene (reference sequence). The CDR3 has 14 residues. In DNA form, the CDR3 reads TGTGCCAGCAGTTTAGGGCAGGGTCGTACTGAAGCTTTCTTT. Amino acid sequence: CASSLGQGRTEAFF.

This rearrangement joins TRBV25-1 to TRBJ1-6; 8 bases match TRBD1. Germline lookup yields CDR1 MGHDK and CDR2 SYGVNS. The CDR3 covers 13 residues. V gave up 7 bases and J gave up 7 bases; unmatched junction bases: 3. This chain's CDR3 is CASTQGVNSPLHF. The CDR3 DNA follows: TGTGCCAGCACACAGGGGGTGAATTCACCCCTCCACTTT.

A few counts support this clonotype. The chain has TRBV6-1 and TRBJ2-7; tentatively, D is TRBD2 (6 bases). The CDR3 is 12 amino acids. Germline-derived CDR1 and CDR2 are MNHNS and SASEGT. V lost 6 bases to trimming and J lost 1 base, with 7 bases between them. The DNA for the CDR3 is TGTGCCAGCAGGGCGGGGTCCTACGAGCAGTACTTC. It yields the protein CASRAGSYEQYF.

This clonotype was seen ten or more times. In DNA, the CDR3 is TGTGCCAGCAGTGGGAACACCTTTTATGGCTACACCTTC. Translated: CASSGNTFYGYTF. The V gene is TRBV2, the J gene TRBJ1-2; D is unresolved. Trimming stripped 4 bases from V and 5 bases from J, with 11 bases between. Looked up from germline, CDR1 is SNHLY and CDR2 is FYNNEI. CDR3 size: 13 residues.

This clonotype has more than one count but fewer than ten. This chain joins TRBV5-5 and TRBJ2-1; 9 nucleotides line up with TRBD2. Germline V CDR1 and CDR2: SGHKS, YYEKEE (reference sequence). The CDR3 covers 16 residues. After removal of 0 bases from V and 2 bases from J, the junction contained 3 bases not matched to a gene. The CDR3 sequence is CASSLAAGGPYNEQFF. CDR3 in DNA: TGTGCCAGCAGCTTGGCGGCGGGAGGGCCCTACAATGAGCAGTTCTTC. Drawing the rest from reference TRBV5-5 and TRBJ2-1, the complete variable domain is DAGVTQSPTHLIKTRGQQVTLRCSPISGHKSVSWYQQVLGQGPQFIFQYYEKEERGRGNFPDRFSARQFPNYSSELNVNALLLGDSALYLCASSLAAGGPYNEQFFGPGTRLTVL.

This clonotype was counted a few times. The chain uses TRBV29-1 and TRBJ2-2; D might be TRBD1 or TRBD2, each matching 6 bases. This CDR3 contains 15 residues. In germline, CDR1 is SQVTM, CDR2 ANQGSEA. V gave up 0 bases and J gave up 5 bases, with 13 bases separating them. DNA for the CDR3: TGCAGCGTTGAAGATGAAACAGGGAGGACCGGGGAGCTGTTTTTT. Translated: CSVEDETGRTGELFF.

The table lists this clonotype with many counts. J is TRBJ2-3 and V is TRBV2; 13 nucleotides line up with TRBD2. V shed 4 bases, J shed 6 bases, and the junction held 7 bases outside the gene matches. Germline assignment: CDR1 SNHLY and CDR2 FYNNEI. The CDR3 is 16 residues long. Here the CDR3 DNA reads TGTGCCAGCAGTGTAACCGGGACTAGCGGGACGGATACGCAGTATTTT. Translation: CASSVTGTSGTDTQYF.

V usage is TRBV30 and J usage is TRBJ1-4; TRBD1 matches at 7 bases. V was pared by 2 bases and J by 8 bases, with 8 bases of the junction left unmatched. CDR3 length equals 14 residues. Germline V gene sequence: CDR1 GTSNPN, CDR2 SVGIG (reference sequence). In DNA form, the CDR3 reads TGTGCCTGGAGTCTCAGACAGGGAAGAGAAAAACTGTTTTTT. Translating it yields CAWSLRQGREKLFF.

Many counts were recorded for this clonotype. The J gene is TRBJ1-2, the V gene TRBV2; D call uncertain. Trimming removed 3 bases from V and 6 bases from J, with 8 bases in between. This CDR3 is built from 12 residues. The germline V gene encodes CDR1 SNHLY and CDR2 FYNNEI. CDR3 nucleotide sequence: TGTGCCAGCAGTGATGGGAGGGATGGCTACACCTTC. This gives the protein CASSDGRDGYTF.

J is TRBJ2-2 and V is TRBV5-1; no clear D. This CDR3 region has 15 residues. The germline V gene encodes CDR1 SGHRS and CDR2 YFSETQ. V lost 5 bases and J lost 6, with 17 bases in between. The CDR3 loop reads CASRARPVEAGELFF. The CDR3 DNA sequence: TGCGCCAGCAGAGCCAGGCCCGTCGAGGCCGGGGAGCTGTTTTTT.

This clonotype was counted ten times or more. The V gene is TRBV2, the J gene TRBJ2-5, with TRBD2 identical over 14 bases. Germline V gene data show CDR1 as SNHLY and CDR2 as FYNNEI. V trimming: 7 bases; J trimming: 1 base; junction bases outside the gene matches: 2. The CDR3 has 15 residues. The CDR3 sequence: CASTGTSGSQETQYF. CDR3 bases: TGTGCCAGCACCGGGACTAGCGGGAGCCAAGAGACCCAGTACTTC.